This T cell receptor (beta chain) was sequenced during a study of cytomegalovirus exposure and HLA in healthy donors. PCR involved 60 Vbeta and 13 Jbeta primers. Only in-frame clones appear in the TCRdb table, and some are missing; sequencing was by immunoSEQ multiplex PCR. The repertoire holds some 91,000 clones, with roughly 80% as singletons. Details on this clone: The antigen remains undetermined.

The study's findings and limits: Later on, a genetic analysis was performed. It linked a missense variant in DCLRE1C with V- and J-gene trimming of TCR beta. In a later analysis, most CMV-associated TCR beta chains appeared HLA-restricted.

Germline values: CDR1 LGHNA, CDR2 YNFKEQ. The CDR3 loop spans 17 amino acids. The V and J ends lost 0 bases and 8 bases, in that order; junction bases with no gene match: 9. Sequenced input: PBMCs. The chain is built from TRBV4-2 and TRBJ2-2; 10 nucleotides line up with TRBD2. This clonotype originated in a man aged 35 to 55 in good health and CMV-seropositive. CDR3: CASSQDRSGGASGELFF. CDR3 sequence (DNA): TGTGCCAGCAGCCAAGATCGGAGCGGGGGGGCGTCTGGGGAGCTGTTTTTT.